These 8 T cell receptor beta chains share one sample of origin, sequenced in a study of blood T cell repertoires in COVID-19. Profiled with immunoSEQ multiplex PCR; TCRdb holds only in-frame clones, not every one. Among about 200,000 clones listed, more than 70% were seen once. The source material was peripheral blood. Receptors were obtained from a woman in her 50s with acute or convalescent COVID-19.

This clone has only one observation. Germline and junction disagree at one end, which may indicate a read error. The chain has TRBV30 and TRBJ2-5, with 11 bases fitting TRBD2. CDR1 and CDR2 from the germline V gene are GTSNPN and SVGIG (reference sequence). This CDR3 has 12 residues. CDR3 protein: CAWSRTSGYSHF. DNA for the CDR3: TGTGCCTGGAGCCGGACTAGCGGGTATTCGCACTTC.

V usage is TRBV15 and J usage is TRBJ1-1; 8 bases agree with TRBD1. The germline CDR1 and CDR2 sequences are LNHNV and YYDKDF (reference sequence). The V and J ends lost 2 bases and 5 bases, in that order; junction bases with no gene match: 28. The CDR3 loop spans 22 amino acids. CDR3 sequence reads: CATSRYPFKDRGWAVLGTEAFF. Here the CDR3 DNA reads TGTGCCACCAGCAGATACCCGTTTAAAGACAGGGGCTGGGCGGTATTGGGGACTGAAGCTTTCTTT.

This chain connects TRBV7-9 to TRBJ2-7; tentatively, D is TRBD1 (6 bases). The CDR3 has 19 residues. CDR1 is SEHNR and CDR2 is FQNEAQ in the germline V gene (reference sequence). V was clipped by 7 bases and J by 2 bases, with 30 bases between them. Written as DNA, the CDR3 is TGTGCCAGCATCAAATCCTTAACGTCCAGGGGCCTCGAAACCTACGAGCAGTACTTC. It codes for CASIKSLTSRGLETYEQYF.

J is TRBJ1-1 and V is TRBV5-6; 7 nucleotides match TRBD1. The germline CDR1 and CDR2 sequences are SGHDT and YYEEEE. The CDR3 sequence is 13 residues long. The V segment lost 4 bases and the J segment 11 bases; nucleotides outside the gene matches: 11. Written as DNA, the CDR3 is TGTGCCAGCAGCCCCACGAGACAGGGTTGGGCTTTCTTT. It specifies CASSPTRQGWAFF. Using reference TRBV5-6 and TRBJ1-1 for the parts outside the CDR3, the full variable domain is DAGVTQSPTHLIKTRGQQVTLRCSPKSGHDTVSWYQQALGQGPQFIFQYYEEEERQRGNFPDRFSGHQFPNYSSELNVNALLLGDSALYLCASSPTRQGWAFFGQGTRLTVV.

The rearrangement links TRBV6-2 or TRBV6-3 to TRBJ2-7; tentatively, D is TRBD1 (6 bases). Germline CDR1 is MNHEY and CDR2 is SVGEGT. CDR3 length: 15 amino acids. V was clipped by 2 bases and J by 0 bases, with 11 bases between them. CDR3 coding DNA: TGTGCCAGCAGTTACCACGCGACAGGCTCCTACGAGCAGTACTTC. Its protein product is CASSYHATGSYEQYF.

V usage is TRBV6-5 and J usage is TRBJ2-1; 8 nucleotides agree with TRBD2. Per the germline V gene, CDR1 is MNHEY and CDR2 is SVGAGI. CDR3 length equals 15 residues. The V and J ends lost 7 bases and 2 bases, in that order; junction bases with no gene match: 7. This CDR3 reads CASTLHGRAYNEQFF. The CDR3 DNA follows: TGTGCCAGCACCTTACACGGGAGGGCCTACAATGAGCAGTTCTTC.

This sequence joins TRBV7-2 and TRBJ2-2; D is perhaps TRBD2 (6 bases). The CDR3 spans 15 residues. Germline V gives CDR1 SGHTA, CDR2 FQGNSA. Trimming cost V 3 bases and J 0 bases, with 8 bases left between them. CDR3 nucleotides: TGTGCCAGCAGCTTGGGACTTTCGAACACCGGGGAGCTGTTTTTT. Its protein is CASSLGLSNTGELFF.

The rearrangement links TRBV13 to TRBJ2-1; perhaps TRBD2 as D (6 bases). The CDR3 extends over 17 amino acids. V was clipped by 5 bases and J by 0 bases, with 17 bases between them. Germline V gives CDR1 PRHDT, CDR2 FYEKMQ (reference sequence). This CDR3 is CASSPYAGTSSYNEQFF. The CDR3 nucleotides are TGTGCCAGCAGCCCCTACGCCGGGACTTCCTCCTACAATGAGCAGTTCTTC.